A single sample gave rise to the 5 T cell receptor beta chains below, sequenced in a study of cytomegalovirus exposure and HLA in healthy donors. Vbeta (60) and Jbeta (13) primers were used in the PCR. Produced via immunoSEQ multiplex PCR; TCRdb's table is partial and in-frame only. The table lists about 98,000 clones, around two thirds of them singletons. Specimen: PBMCs. The receptors were sampled from a male donor in good health and CMV-seronegative.

This clone was recorded only once. The V gene is TRBV11-3, the J gene TRBJ1-1; 7 bases fit TRBD1. CDR3 length: 14 residues. CDR1 SGHNT and CDR2 YENEEA come from the germline V gene. The trim removed 6 bases at V and 4 bases at J, leaving 8 bases unmatched. The CDR3 sequence is CASSAGGLATEAFF. CDR3 sequence (DNA): TGTGCCAGCAGTGCAGGGGGGTTGGCCACTGAAGCTTTCTTT.

This chain joins TRBV6-6 and TRBJ1-2, with a weak D call TRBD1 (5 bases). The CDR3 length is 12 residues. V gave up 7 bases and J gave up 13 bases, with 19 bases separating them. CDR1 and CDR2 (germline): MNHNY, SVGAGI (reference sequence). The CDR3 DNA is TGTGCCAGCACCCTACTGGGGGGGAGAGGCACCTTC. Encoded protein: CASTLLGGRGTF.

This chain uses TRBV20-1 with TRBJ1-1; 7 nucleotides align to TRBD1. CDR1 is DFQATT, CDR2 SNEGSKA, per germline (reference sequence). Trimming cost V 3 bases and J 7 bases; bases outside gene matches: 2. The CDR3 has 11 residues. As DNA, the CDR3 is TGCAGTGCTAGCAGACAGGGTGAAGCTTTCTTT. Protein: CSASRQGEAFF.

The chain uses TRBV5-6 and TRBJ1-5, with 11 positions matching TRBD1. The CDR3 loop spans 17 amino acids. J was trimmed by 0 bases and V by 4 bases; bases with no gene match: 6. CDR1 is SGHDT, CDR2 YYEEEE, per germline. The CDR3 coding sequence is TGTGCCAGCAGCCCGGCCGGGACAGGGGGTAGCAATCAGCCCCAGCATTTT. As protein: CASSPAGTGGSNQPQHF.

The chain's CDR3 is CASSLGPLGSSNGNTIYF. Written as DNA, the CDR3 is TGTGCCAGCAGCCTCGGGCCCCTGGGGAGTTCTAATGGAAACACCATATATTTT. This chain uses TRBV4-2 with TRBJ1-3, with D unclear. Germline V gene sequence: CDR1 LGHNA, CDR2 YNFKEQ. V lost 4 bases, J lost 3 bases, and 22 bases lay in between. This CDR3 comprises 18 residues.